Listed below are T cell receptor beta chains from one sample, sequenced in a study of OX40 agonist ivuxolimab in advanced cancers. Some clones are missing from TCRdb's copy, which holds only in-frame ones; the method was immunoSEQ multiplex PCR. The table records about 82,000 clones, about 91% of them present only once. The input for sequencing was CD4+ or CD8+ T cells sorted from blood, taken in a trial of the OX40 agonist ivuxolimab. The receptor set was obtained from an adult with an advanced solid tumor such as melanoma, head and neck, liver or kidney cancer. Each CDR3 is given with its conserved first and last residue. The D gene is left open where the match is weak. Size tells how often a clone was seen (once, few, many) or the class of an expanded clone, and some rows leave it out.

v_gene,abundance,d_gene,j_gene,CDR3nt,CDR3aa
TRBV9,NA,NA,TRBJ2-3,TGTGCCAGCAGCTCCTCGACCACAGATACGCAGTATTTT,CASSSSTTDTQYF
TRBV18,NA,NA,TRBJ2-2,TGTGCCAGCTCACCACGTCTTTTGATAGAAAACACCGGGGAGCTGTTTTTT,CASSPRLLIENTGELFF
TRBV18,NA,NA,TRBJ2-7,TGTGCCAGCTCACCACGGGGTGGTGGCAGGGTGGGCGAGCAGTACTTC,CASSPRGGGRVGEQYF
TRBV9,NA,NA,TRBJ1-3,TGTGCCAGCAGCGTAGAAGTCGGTCATTCCTCTGGAAACACCATATATTTT,CASSVEVGHSSGNTIYF
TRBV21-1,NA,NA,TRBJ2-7,TGTGCCAGCAGCAAGAGGAAATCCTACGAGCAGTACTTC,CASSKRKSYEQYF
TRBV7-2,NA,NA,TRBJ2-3,TGTGCCAGCAGCTTTCAGGCAGATACGCAGTATTTT,CASSFQADTQYF
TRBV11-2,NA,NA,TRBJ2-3,TGTGCCAGCAGCTTAGACAGGGTACCAGATACGCAGTATTTT,CASSLDRVPDTQYF
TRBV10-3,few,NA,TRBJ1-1,TGTGCCATCAGGAGGGGGGAGGGGACTGAAGCTTTCTTT,CAIRRGEGTEAFF
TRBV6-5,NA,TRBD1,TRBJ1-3,TGTGCCAGCAGTAGACAGGGGACTGGAAACACCATATATTTT,CASSRQGTGNTIYF
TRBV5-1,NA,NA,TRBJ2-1,TGCGCCAGCAGCTTGCTACGGGAGTCCTACAATGAGCAGTTCTTC,CASSLLRESYNEQFF
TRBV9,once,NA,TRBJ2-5,TGTGCCAGCAGCGTAGGGGACGTCCAAGAGACCCAGTACTTC,CASSVGDVQETQYF